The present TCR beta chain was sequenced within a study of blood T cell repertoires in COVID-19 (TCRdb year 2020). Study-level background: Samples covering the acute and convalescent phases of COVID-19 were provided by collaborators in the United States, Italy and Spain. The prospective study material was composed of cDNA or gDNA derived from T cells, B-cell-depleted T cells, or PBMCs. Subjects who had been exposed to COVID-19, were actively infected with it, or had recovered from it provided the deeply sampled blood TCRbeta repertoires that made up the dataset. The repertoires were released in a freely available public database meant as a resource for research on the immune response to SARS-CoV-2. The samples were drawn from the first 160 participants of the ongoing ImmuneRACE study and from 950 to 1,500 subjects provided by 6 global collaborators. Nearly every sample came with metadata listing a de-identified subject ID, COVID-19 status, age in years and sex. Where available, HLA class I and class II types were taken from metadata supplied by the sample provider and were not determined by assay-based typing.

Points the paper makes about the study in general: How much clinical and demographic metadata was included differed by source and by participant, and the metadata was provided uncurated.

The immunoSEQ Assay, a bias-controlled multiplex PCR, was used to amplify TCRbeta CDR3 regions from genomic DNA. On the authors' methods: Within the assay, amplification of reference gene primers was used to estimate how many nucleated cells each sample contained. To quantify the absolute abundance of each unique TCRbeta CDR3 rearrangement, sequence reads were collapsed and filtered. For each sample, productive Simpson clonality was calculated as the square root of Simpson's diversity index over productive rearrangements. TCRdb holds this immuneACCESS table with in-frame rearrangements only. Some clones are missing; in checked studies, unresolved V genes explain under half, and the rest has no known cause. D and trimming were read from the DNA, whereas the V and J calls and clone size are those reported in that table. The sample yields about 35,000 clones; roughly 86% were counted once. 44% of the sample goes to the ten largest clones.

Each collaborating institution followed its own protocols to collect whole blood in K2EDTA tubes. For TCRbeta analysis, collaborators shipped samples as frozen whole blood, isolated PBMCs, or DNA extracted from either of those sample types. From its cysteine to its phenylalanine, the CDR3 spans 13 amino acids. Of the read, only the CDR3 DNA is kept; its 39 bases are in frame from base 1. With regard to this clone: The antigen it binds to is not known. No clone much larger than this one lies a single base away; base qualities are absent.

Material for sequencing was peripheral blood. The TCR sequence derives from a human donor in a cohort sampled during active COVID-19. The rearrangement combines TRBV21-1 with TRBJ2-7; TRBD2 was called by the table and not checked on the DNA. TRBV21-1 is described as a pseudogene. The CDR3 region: CASSKTGGCEQYF. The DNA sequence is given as TGTGCCAGCAGCAAAACGGGGGGGTGCGAGCAGTACTTC.